A single sample gave rise to the 21 T cell receptor beta chains below, sequenced in a study of blood T cell repertoires in COVID-19. Clones were sequenced by immunoSEQ multiplex PCR, and TCRdb holds only the in-frame ones, with some missing. The sample lists about 190,000 clones; around nine tenths were seen once. The specimen was peripheral blood. The receptor set was obtained from a woman aged 40 to 50 who had recovered from COVID-19.

The gene calls are TRBV2 and TRBJ2-3; D gene uncertain. Germline loops: CDR1 SNHLY, CDR2 FYNNEI. The CDR3 loop spans 13 amino acids. V shed 10 bases and J shed 5 bases, with 16 bases lying between them. The CDR3 reads CATSRSNGDTQYF. CDR3 coding DNA: TGTGCCACTTCGAGGAGTAACGGAGATACGCAGTATTTT.

The chain joins TRBV7-9 to TRBJ1-2; D gene ambiguous. V lost 2 bases and J lost 3, with 7 bases in between. The CDR3 loop spans 13 amino acids. Germline CDR1 SEHNR, CDR2 FQNEAQ (reference sequence). CDR3 coding DNA: TGTGCCAGCAGCTTACCGGTTCACTATGGCTACACCTTC. It encodes CASSLPVHYGYTF.

The chain recombines TRBV24-1 with TRBJ1-5; 7 nucleotides align to TRBD1. Germline CDR1 and CDR2: KGHDR and SFDVKD. This CDR3 is built from 14 residues. V dropped 4 bases and J dropped 6; count of bases not matched to a gene: 5. Here the CDR3 DNA reads TGTGCCACCAGTGACTACAGGGGAGCTCAGCCCCAGCATTTT. Translation gives CATSDYRGAQPQHF.

This clone occurred many times. In nucleotides, the CDR3 is TGTGCCACTACAGGGTTTTGGGGTGAGAACACTGAAGCTTTCTTT. It yields the protein CATTGFWGENTEAFF. The V and J genes are TRBV2 and TRBJ1-1, with D possibly being TRBD1 (6 bases). The CDR3 covers 15 residues. V lost 10 bases, J lost 1 base, and 19 bases lay in between. Per germline, CDR1 SNHLY and CDR2 FYNNEI.

The chain carries TRBV3-1 (or the pseudogene TRBV3-2) and TRBJ2-7; tentative D call: TRBD2 (6 bases). V gave up 0 bases and J gave up 2 bases, with 14 bases separating them. CDR1 and CDR2 from the germline V gene are LGHDT and YNNKEL (reference sequence). The CDR3 sequence is 16 residues long. CDR3 sequence: CASSQEWRRGAYEQYF. The CDR3 nucleotides are TGTGCCAGCAGCCAAGAATGGCGGAGGGGCGCCTACGAGCAGTACTTC.

The chain joins TRBV9 to TRBJ2-3; 7 nucleotides match TRBD2. Per the germline V gene, CDR1 is SGDLS and CDR2 is YYNGEE. Trimming took 0 bases from V and 0 from J; bases not matched to a gene: 16. There are 20 residues in the CDR3. In DNA form, the CDR3 reads TGTGCCAGCAGCGTAGGAAGTAGCGGGTTCCAGACAACTAGCACAGATACGCAGTATTTT. It codes for CASSVGSSGFQTTSTDTQYF. The variable domain in full, with the rest retrieved from reference TRBV9 and TRBJ2-3, is DSGVTQTPKHLITATGQRVTLRCSPRSGDLSVYWYQQSLDQGLQFLIQYYNGEERAKGNILERFSAQQFPDLHSELNLSSLELGDSALYFCASSVGSSGFQTTSTDTQYFGPGTRLTVL.

This chain uses TRBV7-2 with TRBJ2-7; 8 nucleotides agree with TRBD2. From germline, CDR1 is SGHTA and CDR2 FQGNSA. This CDR3 region has 14 residues. The trim removed 8 bases at V and 3 bases at J, leaving 9 bases unmatched. CDR3 in amino acids: CASQNKRENYEQYF. CDR3 DNA sequence: TGTGCCAGCCAAAACAAGCGGGAGAACTACGAGCAGTACTTC.

The rearrangement uses TRBV4-3 and TRBJ2-7, with 12 nucleotides matching TRBD2. The CDR3 spans 13 residues. The V segment lost 4 bases and the J segment 7 bases; nucleotides outside the gene matches: 2. The germline gives CDR1 LGHNA, CDR2 YSLEER. CDR3 protein: CASSRLAGGEQYF. The CDR3 DNA reads as TGCGCCAGCAGCCGGCTAGCGGGAGGGGAGCAGTACTTC.

The J gene is TRBJ2-5, the V gene TRBV2; D not certain. The germline gives CDR1 SNHLY, CDR2 FYNNEI. V lost 4 bases and J lost 2, with 5 bases in between. CDR3 length: 12 residues. CDR3 sequence: CASSGDQETQYF. CDR3 nucleotides: TGTGCCAGCAGTGGAGATCAAGAGACCCAGTACTTC.

This chain uses TRBV23-1 with TRBJ2-7; TRBD1 agrees at 8 bases. TRBV23-1 belongs to the ORF category, with a function that is uncertain. CDR3 size: 17 residues. V was pared by 4 bases and J by 2 bases, with 13 bases of the junction left unmatched. CDR3 DNA: TGCGCCAGCAGTCCAACGCCCGACAGGGGTGCTACCTACGAGCAGTACTTC. Translating it yields CASSPTPDRGATYEQYF.

J is TRBJ2-2 and V is TRBV19, with 9 bases that match TRBD1. The CDR3 runs to 16 residues. Germline lookup yields CDR1 LNHDA and CDR2 SQIVND (reference sequence). V was clipped by 1 base and J by 5 bases; unmatched bases: 5. CDR3 loop: CASSIGRTGVTGELFF. CDR3 bases: TGTGCCAGTAGTATAGGCAGGACAGGGGTTACCGGGGAGCTGTTTTTT.

This rearrangement joins TRBV30 to TRBJ2-7, with 7 positions matching TRBD1. Germline V gene lookup returns CDR1 GTSNPN and CDR2 SVGIG (reference sequence). The CDR3 has 15 residues. The V gene end was trimmed by 1 base and the J gene end by 3 bases; junction bases not matched to a gene: 9. This CDR3 reads CAWSAGTANVYEQYF. CDR3 sequence (DNA): TGTGCCTGGAGTGCCGGGACAGCCAACGTCTACGAGCAGTACTTC.

V and J are TRBV28 and TRBJ1-6; D unclear. Trimming stripped 2 bases from V and 5 bases from J, with 16 bases between. The CDR3 runs to 17 residues. Germline-derived CDR1 and CDR2 are MDHEN and SYDVKM. The CDR3 DNA reads TGTGCCAGCAGTTTAAAATCCGGGCCAGCGGATAATTCACCCCTCCACTTT. Protein product: CASSLKSGPADNSPLHF.

The CDR3 DNA reads as TGTGCCAGCAGCTGGGACAGCCAAGAGACCCAGTACTTC. Amino acids: CASSWDSQETQYF. This chain joins TRBV2 and TRBJ2-5, with 7 bases fitting TRBD1. The CDR3 spans 13 residues. The V segment lost 6 bases and the J segment 1 base; nucleotides outside the gene matches: 2. Germline lookup yields CDR1 SNHLY and CDR2 FYNNEI.

V usage is TRBV27 and J usage is TRBJ1-1; 8 positions agree with TRBD1. Germline CDR1 reads MNHEY; CDR2 reads SMNVEV (reference sequence). Trimming removed 6 bases from V and 3 bases from J; junction bases left unmatched: 15. The CDR3 spans 17 residues. The CDR3 DNA reads TGTGCCAGCAGAACCTTTGCGGACAGGGCACGCTACACTGAAGCTTTCTTT. Encoded protein: CASRTFADRARYTEAFF.

The J gene is TRBJ2-7, the V gene TRBV3-1 (or the pseudogene TRBV3-2); the match to TRBD2 covers 11 bases. CDR1 LGHDT and CDR2 YNNKEL come from the germline V gene (reference sequence). V shed 4 bases, J shed 2 bases, and the junction held 13 bases outside the gene matches. The CDR3 covers 18 residues. CDR3 nucleotides: TGTGCCAGCAGCCCTACTAGCGGGAGCGCCTCTTACACCTACGAGCAGTACTTC. This encodes CASSPTSGSASYTYEQYF.

The chain joins TRBV5-1 to TRBJ2-1; 11 bases are a match to TRBD2. Germline CDR1 reads SGHRS; CDR2 reads YFSETQ. V shed 3 bases, J shed 6 bases, and the junction held 5 bases outside the gene matches. This CDR3 region has 15 residues. CDR3 sequence (DNA): TGCGCCAGCAGCTCACTAGCGGGAGCCAGCAATGAGCAGTTCTTC. Its translation is CASSSLAGASNEQFF. The variable domain in full, completed from reference TRBV5-1 and TRBJ2-1, reads KAGVTQTPRYLIKTRGQQVTLSCSPISGHRSVSWYQQTPGQGLQFLFEYFSETQRNKGNFPGRFSGRQFSNSRSEMNVSTLELGDSALYLCASSSLAGASNEQFFGPGTRLTVL.

In this sample, this clone turned up a few times. The rearrangement links TRBV7-9 to TRBJ1-2; D remains unclear. V shed 5 bases and J shed 0 bases, with 16 bases lying between them. The CDR3 loop spans 16 amino acids. Germline-derived CDR1 and CDR2 are SEHNR and FQNEAQ (reference sequence). Written as DNA, the CDR3 is TGTGCCAGCAGCCACATAGGGAAGGGAGCTAACTATGGCTACACCTTC. It specifies CASSHIGKGANYGYTF.

A word on this clone: Distinct nucleotide sequences in the sample also encode this CDR3. The rearrangement uses TRBV19 and TRBJ1-5; 11 positions match TRBD1. V gave up 9 bases and J gave up 4 bases; unmatched junction bases: 5. The germline V gene encodes CDR1 LNHDA and CDR2 SQIVND (reference sequence). This CDR3 has 14 residues. CDR3 sequence (DNA): TGTGCCAGCTCCGGGACAGGGGGAAATCAGCCCCAGCATTTT. Protein: CASSGTGGNQPQHF.

The V call is TRBV30, the J call TRBJ2-3; D is perhaps TRBD2 (5 bases). This CDR3 spans 17 amino acids. Germline CDR1 GTSNPN, CDR2 SVGIG (reference sequence). Trimming removed 4 bases from V and 0 bases from J, with 20 bases in between. This CDR3 reads CAWNPTDSLWSTDTQYF. CDR3 DNA sequence: TGTGCCTGGAACCCTACGGACTCCCTCTGGAGCACAGATACGCAGTATTTT.

V is TRBV7-3 and J is TRBJ2-1; D uncertain. The V and J ends lost 1 base and 0 bases respectively, with 7 bases between them. Germline V gene lookup returns CDR1 SGHTA and CDR2 FQGTGA. The CDR3 extends over 15 amino acids. The CDR3 sequence: CASSLNPGSYNEQFF. The CDR3 DNA follows: TGTGCCAGCAGCTTAAATCCGGGCTCCTACAATGAGCAGTTCTTC.